The 18 T cell receptor beta chains given below trace back to one sample, sequenced in a study of breast tumors, draining lymph nodes, adjacent tissues (dated by TCRdb to 2015 to 2016). Lymph node samples came from the axillary draining lymph nodes of breast cancer patients. Receptor libraries were prepared by multiplex PCR. Sequencing used an Illumina HiSeq 2000. TCRdb itself trimmed the public reads at Q25 with fastp, ran MiXCR and retained productive beta chains. Under each unique CDR3 protein, matching rows form one entry showing the most common genes and DNA. This sample holds 200,000 to 300,000 distinct CDR3 sequences; over 30% were observed only once. The ten largest clones capture over 0.95% of the sample. Input material: axillary lymph node tissue. These receptors all stem from a female donor with breast cancer. Some clones in this sample may be carry-over from other donors' samples.

This clonotype came up a few times. The chain carries TRBV28 and TRBJ1-5; D possibly corresponds to TRBD1 (6 bases). The CDR3 spans 16 residues. CDR1 and CDR2 from the germline V gene are MDHEN and SYDVKM. Deletions cut 4 bases from V and 1 base from J, with 14 bases between. CDR3 nucleotide sequence: TGTGCCAGCAGTTCACAGGGCGTGGGCAGCAATCAGCCCCAGCATTTT. Protein product: CASSSQGVGSNQPQHF.

This clonotype was counted at least ten times. A much larger clone differs from this one at a single base, so this may be a read error. This sequence joins TRBV15 and TRBJ1-4; unclear D gene. The CDR3 runs 15 residues. The germline CDR1 and CDR2 sequences are LNHNV and YYDKDF (reference sequence). The CDR3, as DNA: TGTGCCACCGGCAGAGGACGGCTTCCTAATGAAAAACTGTTTTTT. Its protein product is CATGRGRLPNEKLFF.

Remarks on this clonotype: With a much larger clone just one base away, this may be a read error. The chain links TRBV5-1 to TRBJ2-5, with TRBD2 matching 10 bases. J gave up 2 bases and V 3 bases, and 7 bases lay outside the gene matches. The CDR3 spans 16 residues. Germline-derived CDR1 and CDR2 are SGHRS and YFSETQ. The DNA of the CDR3 is TGCGCCAGCAGCTCGGGACTAGCGACAATACAAGAGACCCAGTACTTC. It is translated as CASSSGLATIQETQYF. The whole variable domain, filled in from reference TRBV5-1 and TRBJ2-5, reads KAGVTQTPRYLIKTRGQQVTLSCSPISGHRSVSWYQQTPGQGLQFLFEYFSETQRNKGNFPGRFSGRQFSNSRSEMNVSTLELGDSALYLCASSSGLATIQETQYFGPGTRLLVL.

Note on this clonotype: A much larger clone differs from this one at a single base, so this may be a read error. The CDR3 spells CAGSSGTGVKTQYF. In DNA form, the CDR3 reads TGCGCCGGCAGCTCCGGGACAGGGGTTAAGACCCAGTACTTC. This chain joins TRBV5-1 and TRBJ2-5, with TRBD1 identical over 10 bases. The CDR3 covers 14 residues. Germline assignment: CDR1 SGHRS and CDR2 YFSETQ.

Note on this clonotype: A much larger clone is a single base away; this may be a read error. The CDR3 does not close with the conserved phenylalanine or tryptophan, likely indicating a read error. The chain joins TRBV20-1 to TRBJ2-1, with D perhaps TRBD1 (5 bases). The CDR3 contains 15 residues. The V end was cut by 2 bases, the J end by 0 bases, with 11 bases between. The germline V gene encodes CDR1 DFQATT and CDR2 SNEGSKA (reference sequence). CDR3 DNA: TGCAGTGCTAGATCCAGGACAATCTCCTACAATGAGCAGTTCCTC. Translated: CSARSRTISYNEQFL.

This clonotype has a handful of counts. The V call is TRBV6-5, the J call TRBJ2-3; 9 bases fit TRBD2. Germline CDR1 is MNHEY and CDR2 is SVGAGI. The CDR3 sequence is 18 residues long. The junction had 16 bases not matched to a gene; V was cut back by 6 bases and J by 3 bases. The CDR3 is CASSSFFSGSFVTDTQYF. The CDR3 coding sequence is TGTGCCAGCAGCAGCTTTTTTAGCGGGAGTTTTGTGACAGATACGCAGTATTTT.

The chain combines TRBV7-2 with TRBJ2-1; the D call may be TRBD1 or TRBD2 (5 bases each). Trimming took off 4 bases at V and 6 bases at J, with 22 bases between the two ends. This CDR3 region has 17 residues. Germline loops: CDR1 SGHTA, CDR2 FQGNSA. The CDR3 DNA follows: TGTGCCAGCAGCTCCAACGACTTTCGGGGACCCTCCAATGAGCAGTTCTTC. As protein: CASSSNDFRGPSNEQFF.

This clonotype has ten or more counts. CDR3 loop: CASSLSEGLAGVGSYNEQFF. The CDR3 bases are TGTGCCAGCAGCTTATCGGAGGGACTAGCGGGAGTTGGCTCCTACAATGAGCAGTTCTTC. The J gene is TRBJ2-1, the V gene TRBV7-9; 14 nucleotides line up with TRBD2. The CDR3 runs to 20 residues. The germline V gene encodes CDR1 SEHNR and CDR2 FQNEAQ (reference sequence). The V and J ends lost 2 bases and 0 bases, in that order; junction bases with no gene match: 9.

This clonotype has a count of ten or more. The chain couples TRBV7-8 to TRBJ2-7, with TRBD1 matching over 11 bases. V shed 5 bases and J 2 bases; nucleotides not matched to a gene: 5. The CDR3 covers 15 residues. Germline V gives CDR1 SGHVS, CDR2 FQNEAQ. The CDR3 loop reads CASSPTGQGAYEQYF. CDR3 sequence (DNA): TGTGCCAGCAGCCCCACGGGACAGGGGGCCTACGAGCAGTACTTC.

There are many counts of this clonotype. This chain uses TRBV20-1 with TRBJ2-3, with 7 bases fitting TRBD1. The CDR3 loop spans 15 amino acids. Germline lookup yields CDR1 DFQATT and CDR2 SNEGSKA (reference sequence). V dropped 3 bases and J dropped 5; count of bases not matched to a gene: 11. CDR3 in DNA: TGCAGTGCTAGGAAGGGGGCGAGGATGATAGATACGCAGTATTTT. Translation: CSARKGARMIDTQYF.

This clonotype was recorded a few times. The chain is built from TRBV14 and TRBJ1-1; D is perhaps TRBD1 (6 bases). Trimming left V 3 bases short and J 0 bases short, with 11 bases between. The CDR3 runs to 15 residues. The germline CDR1 and CDR2 sequences are SGHDN and FVKESK. DNA of the CDR3: TGTGCCAGCAGCCAGGCTACAGGGATGAACACTGAAGCTTTCTTT. This codes for CASSQATGMNTEAFF.

As concerns this clonotype: A much larger clone sits a single nucleotide away, making a read error possible. The chain recombines TRBV28 with TRBJ1-2; possible D gene TRBD1, 5 bases. CDR3 size: 13 residues. Deletions cut 5 bases from V and 7 bases from J, with 14 bases between. Germline CDR1 is MDHEN and CDR2 is SYDVKM. This CDR3 is CASSKRRDCGYTF. The CDR3 DNA sequence: TGTGCCAGCAGTAAACGGAGGGACTGTGGCTACACCTTC.

The chain employs TRBV6-5 and TRBJ2-3; a possible D gene is TRBD2 (5 bases). The germline CDR1 and CDR2 sequences are MNHEY and SVGAGI. This CDR3 is built from 15 residues. The ends were cut back, 0 bases at V and 0 bases at J, with 7 bases in the middle. This CDR3 reads CASSYSRDSTDTQYF. In nucleotides, the CDR3 is TGTGCCAGCAGTTACTCCCGGGATAGCACAGATACGCAGTATTTT.

At least ten counts were recorded for this clonotype. This CDR3 is CASSQDPTVTQPQHF. The CDR3 DNA follows: TGCGCCAGCAGCCAAGATCCGACAGTTACTCAGCCCCAGCATTTT. The chain uses TRBV4-1 and TRBJ1-5, with D possibly being TRBD1 (5 bases). Per germline, CDR1 MGHRA and CDR2 YSYEKL. Trimming left V 0 bases short and J 6 bases short, with 12 bases between. The CDR3 length is 15 residues.

As to this clonotype: This sequence may be a read error, since a much larger clone differs from it by one base. The chain carries TRBV6-5 and TRBJ2-7, with D possibly being TRBD2 (6 bases). The CDR3 has 15 residues. Per germline, CDR1 MNHEY and CDR2 SVGAGI. The CDR3 nucleotides are TGTGCCAGCAGTTACTCGGGAGGAGCGTCCTACGAGCGGTACTTC. Residues: CASSYSGGASYERYF.

Concerning this clonotype: A read error may be the cause here, since a much bigger clone is one base away. This likely comes from a read error, as the CDR3 has no conserved phenylalanine or tryptophan at its end. The chain couples TRBV4-1 to TRBJ2-7, with D uncertain. V lost 2 bases and J 7 bases, leaving 9 bases between the germline ends. CDR3 length: 12 residues. Per germline, CDR1 MGHRA and CDR2 YSYEKL. The CDR3 DNA follows: TGCGCCAGCAGCCAACCCCCCTTGGAGCAGTACTCC. Translation gives CASSQPPLEQYS.

This clonotype has just a few counts. This may be a read error: a much more frequent sequence differs by one nucleotide. For the CDR3, the DNA is TGCAGTGCCGATCCAGCGGGAGTAAGGTACAATGAGCAGTTCTTC. Translation gives CSADPAGVRYNEQFF. This chain joins TRBV20-1 and TRBJ2-1; 8 bases align to TRBD2. The CDR3 loop spans 15 amino acids. V lost 6 bases, J lost 4 bases, and 11 bases stayed unmatched. Germline values: CDR1 DFQATT, CDR2 SNEGSKA (reference sequence).

Comments on this clonotype: The conserved phenylalanine or tryptophan normally closing the CDR3 is absent here, so this likely arose from a read error. The J gene is TRBJ2-2, the V gene TRBV19; TRBD1 or TRBD2 may be the D gene (5 bases each). The CDR3 extends over 17 amino acids. Trimming took 4 bases from V and 1 from J, leaving 16 bases between them. Germline assignment: CDR1 LNHDA and CDR2 SQIVND (reference sequence). The CDR3 DNA follows: TGTGCCAGTAGTACCGGACGGGGCATAGGGAACACCGGGGAGCTGTTTCTT. This gives the protein CASSTGRGIGNTGELFL.